These 28 T cell receptor beta chains were all obtained from the same sample, sequenced in a study of T cell responses to AZD1222 COVID-19 vaccine. Repertoires were generated with immunoSEQ multiplex PCR, while TCRdb's copy carries only in-frame clones and drops some. The sample holds approximately 110,000 clones, 92% seen once. The sequencing used peripheral blood, collected on day 0 of AZD1222 vaccination. The source of these receptors is an adult in good health.

The count of this clone is one. This chain uses TRBV4-3 with TRBJ2-4; weak D call: TRBD1 (5 bases). Germline V lookup: CDR1 LGHNA, CDR2 YSLEER. This CDR3 contains 13 residues. V lost 1 base and J 7 bases, leaving 8 bases between the germline ends. The CDR3 spells CASSQGGANIQYF. The CDR3 DNA is TGCGCCAGCAGCCAAGGTGGGGCGAACATTCAGTACTTC.

Points on this clone: In the same sample, other DNA sequences code for this CDR3. The chain employs TRBV11-3 and TRBJ2-3, with 14 bases aligning to TRBD2. The CDR3 length is 15 residues. Germline V CDR1 and CDR2: SGHNT, YENEEA. V lost 5 bases, J lost 6 bases, and 4 bases stayed unmatched. The CDR3 reads CASSPGLAGVDTQYF. The CDR3 DNA reads as TGTGCCAGCAGCCCGGGACTAGCGGGGGTGGATACGCAGTATTTT. Full variable domain (missing parts from reference TRBV11-3 and TRBJ2-3): EAGVVQSPRYKIIEKKQPVAFWCNPISGHNTLYWYLQNLGQGPELLIRYENEEAVDDSQLPKDRFSAERLKGVDSTLKIQPAELGDSAVYLCASSPGLAGVDTQYFGPGTRLTVL.

This sequence joins TRBV30 and TRBJ1-3; a weak D match, TRBD1 (5 bases). Germline CDR1 reads GTSNPN; CDR2 reads SVGIG (reference sequence). V was cut by 6 bases and J by 0 bases, with 9 bases left in between. CDR3 size: 13 residues. CDR3 region: CACTGFSGNTIYF. CDR3 nucleotides: TGTGCCTGTACAGGCTTCTCTGGAAACACCATATATTTT. The full variable domain, completed using reference TRBV30 and TRBJ1-3, is SQTIHQWPATLVQPVGSPLSLECTVEGTSNPNLYWYRQAAGRGLQLLFYSVGIGQISSEVPQNLSASRPQDRQFILSSKKLLLSDSGFYLCACTGFSGNTIYFGEGSWLTVV.

V gene TRBV19 combines with J gene TRBJ2-4; tentatively, D is TRBD1 (6 bases). Germline V gene lookup returns CDR1 LNHDA and CDR2 SQIVND (reference sequence). This CDR3 region has 17 residues. The germline V and J ends were trimmed by 6 bases and 0 bases, with 18 bases remaining between them. CDR3 loop: CASSPTGTSLAKNIQYF. DNA of the CDR3: TGTGCCAGTAGCCCTACCGGGACATCGTTAGCCAAAAACATTCAGTACTTC.

The chain carries TRBV11-2 and TRBJ2-3; 9 bases match TRBD2. The V and J ends lost 0 bases and 6 bases, in that order; junction bases with no gene match: 7. The CDR3 runs 16 residues. The V gene's germline CDR1 is SGHAT and CDR2 FQNNGV. CDR3 in amino acids: CASSLDRVAGEDTQYF. As DNA, the CDR3 is TGTGCCAGCAGCTTAGATCGAGTAGCGGGGGAGGATACGCAGTATTTT.

This chain connects TRBV28 to TRBJ2-7; D is unclear. CDR3 length: 11 amino acids. Germline CDR1 MDHEN, CDR2 SYDVKM. V gave up 3 bases and J gave up 4 bases, with 4 bases separating them. The DNA of the CDR3 is TGTGCCAGCAGTTTTTTTTACGAGCAGTACTTC. Protein product: CASSFFYEQYF.

This clone was counted a single time. The gene calls are TRBV4-3 and TRBJ2-3; D possibly corresponds to TRBD2 (5 bases). Germline V lookup: CDR1 LGHNA, CDR2 YSLEER. The CDR3 has 15 amino acids. Trimming removed 1 base from V and 0 bases from J, with 8 bases in between. CDR3 sequence (DNA): TGCGCCAGCAGCCAAGCGACGGGGAGCACAGATACGCAGTATTTT. This codes for CASSQATGSTDTQYF.

The V and J genes are TRBV28 and TRBJ1-4; D is perhaps TRBD1 (6 bases). V gave up 4 bases and J gave up 0 bases, with 12 bases separating them. Germline assignment: CDR1 MDHEN and CDR2 SYDVKM. The CDR3 has 16 residues. CDR3 loop: CASSSGVAPTNEKLFF. Written as DNA, the CDR3 is TGTGCCAGCAGTTCAGGGGTCGCTCCAACTAATGAAAAACTGTTTTTT.

The V gene is TRBV20-1, the J gene TRBJ2-7; no clear D. CDR1 is DFQATT, CDR2 SNEGSKA, per germline (reference sequence). This CDR3 region has 14 residues. The V end lost 3 bases, the J end lost 2 bases, and 14 bases lay between the germline ends. In nucleotides, the CDR3 is TGCAGTGCTAGTACAGACCTGCAGACCTACGAGCAGTACTTC. This gives the protein CSASTDLQTYEQYF.

This chain uses TRBV7-9 with TRBJ1-1, with TRBD1 matching 7 bases. Germline trimming cut 4 bases from V and 1 base from J; bases unmatched to any gene: 6. The CDR3 runs 15 residues. Germline V lookup: CDR1 SEHNR, CDR2 FQNEAQ (reference sequence). The CDR3 DNA is TGTGCCAGCAGCTCTCATCGGACAGGGAACACTGAAGCTTTCTTT. Encoded protein: CASSSHRTGNTEAFF. The full variable domain, completed using reference TRBV7-9 and TRBJ1-1, is DTGVSQNPRHKITKRGQNVTFRCDPISEHNRLYWYRQTLGQGPEFLTYFQNEAQLEKSRLLSDRFSAERPKGSFSTLEIQRTEQGDSAMYLCASSSHRTGNTEAFFGQGTRLTVV.

The chain recombines TRBV30 with TRBJ2-5; 7 bases fit TRBD1. With V trimmed by 4 bases and J by 1 base, 6 bases remained unmatched. The CDR3 covers 14 residues. In germline, CDR1 is GTSNPN, CDR2 SVGIG (reference sequence). For the CDR3, the DNA is TGTGCCTGGATACAAAGGGGGCTCCAAGAGACCCAGTACTTC. This sequence encodes CAWIQRGLQETQYF.

The chain combines TRBV25-1 with TRBJ2-5, with D perhaps TRBD1 (6 bases). There are 13 residues in the CDR3. V shed 4 bases and J shed 5 bases, with 11 bases lying between them. The germline CDR1 and CDR2 sequences are MGHDK and SYGVNS. The DNA for the CDR3 is TGTGCCAGCAGTGCAGCAGGGGCGGAGACCCAGTACTTC. Translating gives CASSAAGAETQYF.

The chain joins TRBV3-1 (or the pseudogene TRBV3-2) to TRBJ1-5; perhaps TRBD1 as D (6 bases). The germline V gene has CDR1 LGHDT and CDR2 YNNKEL (reference sequence). Trimming pared 0 bases from V and 9 bases from J, leaving 12 bases between. This CDR3 region has 14 residues. The CDR3 sequence: CASSQDLGGRPQHF. In DNA, the CDR3 is TGTGCCAGCAGCCAAGATTTAGGGGGAAGGCCCCAGCATTTT.

The chain combines TRBV28 with TRBJ2-3; D not certain. Trimming pared 7 bases from V and 5 bases from J, leaving 19 bases between. This CDR3 comprises 15 residues. Germline loops: CDR1 MDHEN, CDR2 SYDVKM. CDR3 sequence reads: CASIPKRRLGDTQYF. Here the CDR3 DNA reads TGTGCCAGCATCCCGAAGCGTAGGCTGGGAGATACGCAGTATTTT.

The CDR3 protein is CASSFQGGTEAFF. The CDR3 nucleotides are TGTGCCAGCAGCTTTCAGGGGGGAACTGAAGCTTTCTTT. The rearrangement uses TRBV7-2 and TRBJ1-1; 7 bases agree with TRBD1. CDR3 length equals 13 residues. V shed 3 bases, J shed 5 bases, and the junction held 3 bases outside the gene matches. The germline CDR1 and CDR2 sequences are SGHTA and FQGNSA.

The chain links TRBV18 to TRBJ1-6; D remains ambiguous. Trimming stripped 3 bases from V and 6 bases from J, with 6 bases between. Germline V CDR1 and CDR2: KGHSH, LQKENI. The CDR3 extends over 13 amino acids. The CDR3 DNA is TGTGCCAGCTCACCCGGCCCTAATTCACCCCTCCACTTT. Amino acid sequence: CASSPGPNSPLHF. Full variable domain (missing parts from reference TRBV18 and TRBJ1-6): NAGVMQNPRHLVRRRGQEARLRCSPMKGHSHVYWYRQLPEEGLKFMVYLQKENIIDESGMPKERFSAEFPKEGPSILRIQQVVRGDSAAYFCASSPGPNSPLHFGNGTRLTVT.

This rearrangement joins TRBV21-1 to TRBJ2-4; the DNA was not used to check the table's D call, TRBD1. TRBV21-1 is given as a pseudogene. This CDR3 comprises 16 residues. The chain's CDR3 is CASSKAQGVAKNIQYF. In nucleotides, the CDR3 is TGTGCCAGCAGCAAAGCACAGGGGGTCGCCAAAAACATTCAGTACTTC.

This rearrangement joins TRBV5-1 to TRBJ2-3, with TRBD1 matching 7 bases. V was pared by 4 bases and J by 3 bases, with 8 bases of the junction left unmatched. Germline V lookup: CDR1 SGHRS, CDR2 YFSETQ. The CDR3 is made up of 15 amino acids. CDR3 sequence reads: CASSPQSQGTDTQYF. CDR3 nucleotide sequence: TGCGCCAGCAGCCCACAATCACAGGGGACAGATACGCAGTATTTT.

This clone was seen only a few times. The chain carries TRBV3-1 (or the pseudogene TRBV3-2) and TRBJ2-7; D unresolved. This CDR3 spans 15 amino acids. The V gene lost 6 bases and the J gene lost 3 bases, with 18 bases spanning the gap. Germline CDR1 and CDR2: LGHDT and YNNKEL (reference sequence). CDR3 loop: CASRPTCALLYEQYF. The CDR3 DNA sequence: TGTGCCAGCAGGCCTACTTGCGCCTTACTCTACGAGCAGTACTTC.

The chain carries TRBV12-5 and TRBJ1-5; D gene ambiguous. Germline CDR1 LGHNT, CDR2 FRNRAP. V shed 6 bases and J shed 0 bases, with 3 bases lying between them. This CDR3 is 12 amino acids long. Here the CDR3 DNA reads TGTGCTAGTGGGAATAGCAATCAGCCCCAGCATTTT. Translation gives CASGNSNQPQHF. The full variable domain, completed using reference TRBV12-5 and TRBJ1-5, is DARVTQTPRHKVTEMGQEVTMRCQPILGHNTVFWYRQTMMQGLELLAYFRNRAPLDDSGMPKDRFSAEMPDATLATLKIQPSEPRDSAVYFCASGNSNQPQHFGDGTRLSIL.

The table lists this clone with a few counts. This rearrangement joins TRBV11-2 to TRBJ2-5, with D tentatively TRBD1 (5 bases). Trimming took 0 bases from V and 6 from J, leaving 11 bases between them. The CDR3 is 14 residues long. Germline loops: CDR1 SGHAT, CDR2 FQNNGV. Written as DNA, the CDR3 is TGTGCCAGCAGCTTAGAGGCAGGGTCAAAGACCCAGTACTTC. It translates to CASSLEAGSKTQYF.

The chain carries TRBV27 and TRBJ1-1, with 8 bases lining up with TRBD1. CDR1 is MNHEY, CDR2 SMNVEV, per germline (reference sequence). The CDR3 is made up of 14 amino acids. V shed 4 bases and J 1 base; nucleotides not matched to a gene: 2. CDR3 residues: CASSSGQGNTEAFF. The CDR3 region has the DNA TGTGCCAGCAGTTCAGGACAGGGGAACACTGAAGCTTTCTTT.

The chain couples TRBV7-2 to TRBJ1-2; D unclear. Germline-derived CDR1 and CDR2 are SGHTA and FQGNSA. V shed 4 bases and J shed 8 bases, with 11 bases lying between them. The CDR3 spans 12 residues. CDR3 region: CASSSQTRGYTF. CDR3 in DNA: TGTGCCAGCAGCTCCCAGACGAGGGGCTACACCTTC.

V is TRBV18 and J is TRBJ1-5; D remains unclear. This CDR3 spans 13 amino acids. The germline V gene has CDR1 KGHSH and CDR2 LQKENI. V was trimmed by 4 bases and J by 5 bases, leaving 9 bases between them. The CDR3 sequence is CASSQEFDQPQHF. Written as DNA, the CDR3 is TGTGCCAGCTCACAAGAGTTTGATCAGCCCCAGCATTTT.

The CDR3 loop is CASSLTGARTGELFF. Written as DNA, the CDR3 is TGTGCCAGCTCATTGACAGGGGCCCGTACCGGGGAGCTGTTTTTT. V and J are TRBV18 and TRBJ2-2, with 8 positions matching TRBD1. Germline V lookup: CDR1 KGHSH, CDR2 LQKENI. CDR3 length equals 15 residues. V was pared by 5 bases and J by 5 bases, with 7 bases of the junction left unmatched.

V is TRBV10-3 and J is TRBJ1-1; 10 bases align to TRBD1. Germline V gene lookup returns CDR1 ENHRY and CDR2 SYGVKD. The CDR3 sequence is 16 residues long. V dropped 4 bases and J dropped 5; count of bases not matched to a gene: 10. The DNA for the CDR3 is TGTGCCATCAGTGGCCCCCCCGGGACAGGGGTAACTGAAGCTTTCTTT. It translates to CAISGPPGTGVTEAFF.

The J gene is TRBJ1-3, the V gene TRBV9; 10 bases match TRBD1. Per the germline V gene, CDR1 is SGDLS and CDR2 is YYNGEE. This CDR3 is 15 amino acids long. J lost 8 bases, V lost 0 bases, and 5 bases had no gene match. In DNA form, the CDR3 reads TGTGCCAGCAGCGTAGATGGGACAGGGGCATACACCATATATTTT. It specifies CASSVDGTGAYTIYF.

CDR3 protein: CASSVRDSENNEQFF. Written as DNA, the CDR3 is TGTGCCAGCAGCGTCCGGGACAGCGAAAACAATGAGCAGTTCTTC. This chain connects TRBV9 to TRBJ2-1; 7 nucleotides agree with TRBD1. V shed 2 bases and J 5 bases; nucleotides not matched to a gene: 7. Looked up from germline, CDR1 is SGDLS and CDR2 is YYNGEE. CDR3 length equals 15 residues.